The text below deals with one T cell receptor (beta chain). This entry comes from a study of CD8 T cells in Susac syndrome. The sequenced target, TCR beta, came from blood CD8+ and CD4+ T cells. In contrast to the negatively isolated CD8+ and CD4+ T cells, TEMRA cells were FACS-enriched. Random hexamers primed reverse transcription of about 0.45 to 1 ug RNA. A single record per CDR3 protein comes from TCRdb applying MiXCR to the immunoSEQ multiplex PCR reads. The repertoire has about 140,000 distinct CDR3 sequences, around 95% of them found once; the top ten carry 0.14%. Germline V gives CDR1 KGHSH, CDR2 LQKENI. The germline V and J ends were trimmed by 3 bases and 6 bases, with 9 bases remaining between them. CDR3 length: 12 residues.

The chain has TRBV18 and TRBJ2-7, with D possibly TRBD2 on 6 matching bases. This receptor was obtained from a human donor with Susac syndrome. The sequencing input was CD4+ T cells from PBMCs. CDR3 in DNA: TGTGCCAGCTCACCGGGGGGTCCCGAGCAGTACTTC. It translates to CASSPGGPEQYF.